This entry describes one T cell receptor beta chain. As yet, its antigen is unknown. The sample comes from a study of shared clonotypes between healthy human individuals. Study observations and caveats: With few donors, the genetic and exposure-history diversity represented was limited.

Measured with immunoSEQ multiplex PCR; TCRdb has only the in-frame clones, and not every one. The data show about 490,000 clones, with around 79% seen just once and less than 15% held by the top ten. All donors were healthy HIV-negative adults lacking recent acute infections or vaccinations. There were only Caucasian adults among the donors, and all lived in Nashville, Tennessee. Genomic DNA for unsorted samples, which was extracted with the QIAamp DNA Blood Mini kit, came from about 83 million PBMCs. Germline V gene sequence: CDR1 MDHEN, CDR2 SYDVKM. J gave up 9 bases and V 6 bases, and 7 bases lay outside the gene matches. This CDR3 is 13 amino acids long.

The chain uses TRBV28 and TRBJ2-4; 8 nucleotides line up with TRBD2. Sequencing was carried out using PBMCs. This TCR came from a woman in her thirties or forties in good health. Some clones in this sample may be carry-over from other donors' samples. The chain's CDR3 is CASSNRAGGIQYF. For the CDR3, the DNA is TGTGCCAGCAGCAACAGGGCGGGGGGCATTCAGTACTTC.